The present TCR beta chain was sequenced within a study of CD8 T cells in ankylosing spondylitis. Regarding the study as a whole: A motif of 7 to 9 highly homologous TCR beta variants was seen as apparently characteristic of ankylosing spondylitis blood. A subset of motif variants has previously been described in the synovial fluid and blood of reactive arthritis.

The junction had 3 bases not matched to a gene; V was cut back by 5 bases and J by 4 bases. Germline assignment: CDR1 SEHNR and CDR2 FQNEAQ (reference sequence). The CDR3 has 13 residues. In its sample, this clonotype was seen many times. What it binds is unknown. TCRdb itself ran the 5' RACE reads through MiXCR, one entry per CDR3 protein. The sample yields more than 250,000 distinct CDR3 sequences, about 9.9% seen once. This clonotype was sampled from a female donor with ankylosing spondylitis or in good health (not recorded which). The sample consisted of blood, either unsorted or a sorted T cell fraction (not recorded which). The rearrangement links TRBV7-9 to TRBJ2-5; 8 bases align to TRBD2. The CDR3 loop reads CASSRTSRETQYF. The CDR3 DNA reads TGTGCCAGCAGCCGGACTAGCAGAGAGACCCAGTACTTC.